Presented here are 18 T cell receptor beta chains from one specimen sequenced in a study of blood T cell repertoires in COVID-19. Clones were sequenced by immunoSEQ multiplex PCR, and TCRdb holds only the in-frame ones, with some missing. The data contain roughly 180,000 clones, about 83% of them singletons. The material sequenced was PBMCs or T cells enriched from blood (not recorded which). These receptors were obtained from a woman aged 50 to 60 in a cohort exposed to, infected with or recovered from COVID-19 (not recorded which).

The chain joins TRBV7-2 to TRBJ2-7; D possibly corresponds to TRBD1 (6 bases). The V end lost 6 bases, the J end lost 2 bases, and 14 bases lay between the germline ends. Germline V gene sequence: CDR1 SGHTA, CDR2 FQGNSA. The CDR3 is 14 amino acids. CDR3 in amino acids: CASSSGQGTYEQYF. The CDR3 DNA follows: TGTGCCAGCAGTTCCGGGCAGGGGACCTACGAGCAGTACTTC.

The V and J genes are TRBV7-6 and TRBJ2-6; 8 bases are a match to TRBD1. V lost 5 bases to trimming and J lost 3 bases; unmatched junction nucleotides: 12. CDR1 and CDR2 (germline): SGHVS, FNYEAQ. The CDR3 spans 18 residues. The CDR3 protein is CASSPGTGPPSGANVLTF. In DNA, the CDR3 is TGTGCCAGCAGCCCGGGGACAGGCCCGCCGAGTGGGGCCAACGTCCTGACTTTC.

V usage is TRBV4-1 and J usage is TRBJ1-3, with a weak D call TRBD1 (6 bases). Germline V lookup: CDR1 MGHRA, CDR2 YSYEKL. The CDR3 has 14 amino acids. The V end lost 5 bases, the J end lost 1 base, and 9 bases lay between the germline ends. CDR3 in DNA: TGCGCCAGCAGCGCACAGGGTTCTGGAAACACCATATATTTT. Its protein product is CASSAQGSGNTIYF.

This clone was counted once. V usage is TRBV6-5 and J usage is TRBJ1-5, with D perhaps TRBD1 (5 bases). Trimming removed 6 bases from V and 0 bases from J, with 12 bases in between. CDR3 length: 15 amino acids. CDR1 and CDR2 (germline): MNHEY, SVGAGI. CDR3 coding DNA: TGTGCCAGCAGCAAACAGGCCTATAGCAATCAGCCCCAGCATTTT. This sequence encodes CASSKQAYSNQPQHF.

The V and J genes are TRBV7-3 and TRBJ2-5, with D perhaps TRBD2 (6 bases). Trimming cost V 4 bases and J 4 bases, with 16 bases left between them. Germline-derived CDR1 and CDR2 are SGHTA and FQGTGA. CDR3 length: 15 residues. CDR3 DNA: TGTGCCAGCAGCTCCGGACCCCGGGGGAGAGAGACCCAGTACTTC. It yields the protein CASSSGPRGRETQYF.

This clone has just a few counts. The chain couples TRBV10-3 to TRBJ2-1, with TRBD1 as a possible D gene (6 bases). Germline assignment: CDR1 ENHRY and CDR2 SYGVKD. V lost 2 bases to trimming and J lost 1 base, with 15 bases between them. The CDR3 contains 17 residues. CDR3 bases: TGTGCCATCAGTGAGGCCAGGGGATTCCCATCCTACAATGAGCAGTTCTTC. Translated, it gives CAISEARGFPSYNEQFF.

This chain links TRBV30 with TRBJ1-6, with no clear D. The germline V and J ends were trimmed by 2 bases and 10 bases, with 24 bases remaining between them. The germline CDR1 and CDR2 sequences are GTSNPN and SVGIG (reference sequence). This CDR3 spans 17 amino acids. The CDR3 region has the DNA TGTGCCTGGAGTCCCATTCGGACTCAAAGAAGATGGTCACCCCTCCACTTT. This encodes CAWSPIRTQRRWSPLHF.

This clone turned up a few times. The V call is TRBV3-1 (or the pseudogene TRBV3-2), the J call TRBJ2-2; no clear D. V gave up 0 bases and J gave up 3 bases, with 5 bases separating them. CDR3 size: 14 residues. CDR1 LGHDT and CDR2 YNNKEL come from the germline V gene (reference sequence). CDR3 nucleotides: TGTGCCAGCAGCCAAGATTACTACACCGGGGAGCTGTTTTTT. This translates into CASSQDYYTGELFF.

This chain connects TRBV13 to TRBJ2-7, with 9 bases aligning to TRBD2. Germline CDR1 is PRHDT and CDR2 is FYEKMQ (reference sequence). Trimming at V came to 7 bases and at J to 7 bases, leaving 14 bases not matched to a gene. This CDR3 region has 15 residues. The CDR3 DNA sequence: TGTGCCAGCACAAAGTGGCGGGGGGGTCTTAGAGAGCAGTACTTC. Amino acids: CASTKWRGGLREQYF.

The genes are TRBV7-2 and TRBJ2-3, with TRBD2 matching 8 bases. In germline, CDR1 is SGHTA, CDR2 FQGNSA. V trimming: 5 bases; J trimming: 3 bases; junction bases outside the gene matches: 4. This CDR3 contains 14 residues. The CDR3 bases are TGTGCCAGCAGCCCGGGACTAGAAACAGATACGCAGTATTTT. Its protein is CASSPGLETDTQYF.

The chain combines TRBV6-1 with TRBJ2-1; 10 nucleotides line up with TRBD1. V shed 4 bases and J 7 bases; nucleotides not matched to a gene: 10. The CDR3 contains 16 residues. Germline CDR1 MNHNS, CDR2 SASEGT. The CDR3 nucleotides are TGTGCCAGCAGTGCCTTGCCGGGACAGGGGACTAATGAGCAGTTCTTC. Translating it yields CASSALPGQGTNEQFF.

DNA for the CDR3: TGTGCCAGCAGCCAAGATCCCGGGAGTCGGGGGGGCGGCCCCCAGCATTTT. Its protein product is CASSQDPGSRGGGPQHF. The chain links TRBV3-1 (or the pseudogene TRBV3-2) to TRBJ1-5; D perhaps matches TRBD1 (6 bases). CDR3 length: 17 amino acids. Germline CDR1 and CDR2: LGHDT and YNNKEL (reference sequence). Trimming stripped 0 bases from V and 10 bases from J, with 22 bases between.

The CDR3 protein is CASSESISGGETQYF. CDR3 bases: TGCGCCAGCAGTGAGTCGATAAGCGGGGGAGAGACCCAGTACTTC. V and J are TRBV10-2 and TRBJ2-5, with 8 bases aligning to TRBD2. CDR1 and CDR2 (germline): WSHSY, SAAADI. Unmatched junction bases numbered 4, after V lost 0 bases and J lost 4 bases. The CDR3 covers 15 residues.

The chain couples TRBV11-2 to TRBJ2-7; 10 bases map to TRBD1. Germline assignment: CDR1 SGHAT and CDR2 FQNNGV. The CDR3 covers 16 residues. Germline trimming cut 5 bases from V and 6 bases from J; bases unmatched to any gene: 13. In nucleotides, the CDR3 is TGTGCCAGCAGCATAAACCCCGGGACAGGGGCGTCCGAGCAGTACTTC. It is translated as CASSINPGTGASEQYF.

V is TRBV7-9 and J is TRBJ1-4, with D possibly TRBD1 on 6 matching bases. V gave up 3 bases and J gave up 4 bases, with 9 bases separating them. Germline-derived CDR1 and CDR2 are SEHNR and FQNEAQ (reference sequence). The CDR3 is made up of 14 amino acids. As DNA, the CDR3 is TGTGCCAGCAGCTTTCGACAGGATAATGAAAAACTGTTTTTT. Its protein product is CASSFRQDNEKLFF. The whole variable domain, filled in from reference TRBV7-9 and TRBJ1-4, reads DTGVSQNPRHKITKRGQNVTFRCDPISEHNRLYWYRQTLGQGPEFLTYFQNEAQLEKSRLLSDRFSAERPKGSFSTLEIQRTEQGDSAMYLCASSFRQDNEKLFFGSGTQLSVL.

The chain has TRBV14 and TRBJ1-4, with TRBD1 as a possible D gene (5 bases). Germline assignment: CDR1 SGHDN and CDR2 FVKESK. The CDR3 runs to 16 residues. V lost 0 bases to trimming and J lost 5 bases, with 13 bases between them. In nucleotides, the CDR3 is TGTGCCAGCAGCCAAGATCGAGCAGGGAAGAATGAAAAACTGTTTTTT. Translated, it gives CASSQDRAGKNEKLFF.

The rearrangement joins TRBV3-1 (or the pseudogene TRBV3-2) to TRBJ1-1, with unresolved D. Germline V gene sequence: CDR1 LGHDT, CDR2 YNNKEL (reference sequence). This CDR3 spans 14 amino acids. V was pared by 3 bases and J by 1 base, with 9 bases between. The CDR3 loop reads CASSQAGGNTEAFF. The CDR3 DNA is TGTGCCAGCAGCCAGGCCGGAGGGAACACTGAAGCTTTCTTT.

The chain uses TRBV7-2 and TRBJ2-7; 8 bases align to TRBD2. This CDR3 spans 14 amino acids. The germline gives CDR1 SGHTA, CDR2 FQGNSA. With V trimmed by 3 bases and J by 2 bases, 3 bases remained unmatched. The CDR3 here is CASSFLAGPYEQYF. The CDR3 DNA reads TGTGCCAGCAGCTTTCTAGCGGGCCCCTACGAGCAGTACTTC.